This TCR beta chain was captured by sequencing in a study of PD-L1 blockade in urothelial cancer (dated by TCRdb to 2016 to 2017). For the study in its entirety: Every patient began therapy in the mid-2010s and was given atezolizumab 1,200 mg intravenously every 3 weeks. About 90% of the roughly 30 patients were males with bladder-origin urothelial cancer, and about 65% of the roughly 30 reported a prior smoking history. An ECOG performance status of 0 or 1 was recorded for the patients, and 0 to 3 prior chemotherapy regimens had been received by the patients. Blood samples were analyzed at 3 weeks after treatment start (second dose) and at 6 weeks after treatment start. Blood samples yielded a median of around 150,000 T cells and tens of thousands of unique TCRs, with median clonality around 0.084. Somatic, immune and clinical correlates of response to PD-L1 blockade with atezolizumab in urothelial cancer were the focus of an exploratory multi-omic analysis. Pretreatment tumor samples, along with matched peripheral blood serially collected before and after atezolizumab treatment, were subjected to TCR sequencing. Progression-free survival longer than 6 months counted as durable clinical benefit, and TCR features were additionally tested against both progression-free and overall survival. In the same patients, whole exome sequencing and RNA sequencing of pretreatment tumors were performed in addition to TCR sequencing. Durable clinical benefit was achieved by nine patients and was not achieved by 20 patients. Approximately 30 patients had pretreatment blood TCR-seq, 24 had at least one posttreatment blood collection, and 24 had tumor TCR-seq. Overall study results and their limits: Because of the small sample size (n of about 30) and the many exploratory analyses performed, the results are intended to be regarded as hypothesis-generating. At 3 weeks after the start of treatment, tumor-associated TCR clones in peripheral blood had expanded more in patients with durable benefit (n ≈ 20, p = 0.022). Improved progression-free and overall survival was found to be associated with pretreatment peripheral blood TCR clonality below the median.

As regards this clone: This receptor's antigen is unknown. Per-base qualities were not stored, and no clone one base away is much larger.

Synthetic TCR analog templates were spiked into each PCR to estimate absolute template abundance from read counts. TCRbeta CDR3 regions were amplified from genomic DNA with bias-controlled V and J gene primers using the immunoSEQ assay. Sequencing of rearranged TCRbeta segments was done at approximately 20X coverage. Concerning the study's data processing: Sequencing errors were corrected by clustering, and CDR3s were annotated against IMGT so that V, D and J genes could be assigned. Out-of-frame and stop-codon sequences were excluded, and only productive TCRbeta rearrangements were used in downstream analyses. Clonality was calculated as one minus the Shannon entropy normalized by the log of the number of unique productive sequences. Clones differing between time points or between blood and tumor were identified by Fisher's exact test with Benjamini-Hochberg correction at adjusted p below 0.01. Drawn from immuneACCESS, this table holds only the in-frame rearrangements with V and J called that TCRdb kept. Clones are partly lost; checked studies trace under half to an unresolved V gene and leave the rest unexplained. D and trimming come from the DNA, and the V and J calls and clone size come from that table. The sample table holds about 63,000 clones, of which about four fifths were seen once. More than 5% of the sample rests with the top ten.

According to the germline V gene (reference sequence), CDR1 reads SEHNR and CDR2 reads FQNEAQ. The CDR3 covers 15 residues, taking in both the cysteine and the phenylalanine. Just the 45-base CDR3 DNA is kept, in frame starting at base 1. At the junction V is shortened by 3 bases and J by 1 base; bases outside the gene matches: 5. Interpreted using the paper, the time point label stands for: pretreatment peripheral blood. The cohort comprised 30 or so patients with locally advanced or metastatic urothelial carcinoma treated at Memorial Sloan Kettering on a trial protocol. Peripheral blood mononuclear cells were collected pretreatment and during treatment, with between 1 and 8 total time points per patient. The Qiagen DNeasy Blood extraction kit was used to purify genomic DNA from total PBMCs and tumor samples. PBMCs were collected pretreatment and during treatment, and were isolated and stored as previously described.

This chain joins TRBV7-9 to TRBJ1-1, with 7 bases in between that match TRBD1. This TCR came from a man in his 70s with urothelial cancer. The sequenced sample was PBMCs, obtained around atezolizumab (anti-PD-L1) treatment. The DNA sequence is given as TGTGCCAGCAGCTTTTCCGACAGGGAGAACACTGAAGCTTTCTTT. This codes for CASSFSDRENTEAFF.